This T cell receptor (beta chain) was profiled in a study of T cells in localized non-small cell lung cancer. Study-wide results and limits: Tumor trailed uninvolved adjacent lung in T cell clonality, which peaked there. Investigators sequenced only a single tumor region, leaving heterogeneity possible. When the top 100 tumor clones were examined, a median roughly 62 of them also appeared in the adjacent lung, which was paired and uninvolved. Longer overall survival accompanied higher blood T cell density.

This table comes from immunoSEQ multiplex PCR, and its TCRdb copy is limited to in-frame clones, with some not included. The table records 20,000 to 25,000 clones, around nine tenths of them present only once. Comments on this clone: Its antigen is as yet unknown.

The sequence was obtained from a woman aged 35 to 69 with stage I lung adenocarcinoma. The specimen was peripheral blood, collected before any cancer treatment.

CDR3 amino acids: CASSLDREAFF. CDR3 coding DNA: TGTGCCAGCAGCTTGGACAGGGAAGCTTTCTTT. This sequence joins TRBV11-2 and TRBJ1-1, with 7 bases fitting TRBD1. V lost 3 bases and J lost 8; bases outside the gene matches: 0. The CDR3 is made up of 11 amino acids. The germline CDR1 and CDR2 sequences are SGHAT and FQNNGV.